This passage covers 27 T cell receptor beta chains from one sample sequenced in a study of blood T cell repertoires in COVID-19. The assay was immunoSEQ multiplex PCR, and TCRdb's table has in-frame clones only and misses some. The profile shows roughly 200,000 clones, approximately 79% of them singletons. What was sequenced was peripheral blood. These receptors originate from a man aged 50-60 years who had recovered from COVID-19.

The chain uses TRBV20-1 and TRBJ2-1; 7 bases are a match to TRBD2. The junction had 6 bases not matched to a gene; V was cut back by 5 bases and J by 11 bases. Germline V lookup: CDR1 DFQATT, CDR2 SNEGSKA (reference sequence). The CDR3 spans 11 residues. CDR3 amino acids: CSASRTSKQFF. DNA of the CDR3: TGCAGTGCTTCCAGGACTAGTAAGCAGTTCTTC.

This clone was seen once. CDR3 sequence (DNA): TGCAGTGCTAGTGGGCTGGGGGGGTACAATGAGCAGTTCTTC. Amino acid sequence: CSASGLGGYNEQFF. This rearrangement joins TRBV20-1 to TRBJ2-1; TRBD2 matches at 7 bases. This CDR3 has 14 amino acids. Germline V gives CDR1 DFQATT, CDR2 SNEGSKA (reference sequence). V trimming: 3 bases; J trimming: 4 bases; junction bases outside the gene matches: 6.

The J gene is TRBJ1-3, the V gene TRBV30; D ambiguous. CDR1 is GTSNPN, CDR2 SVGIG, per germline (reference sequence). V was shortened by 1 base and J by 0 bases, with 4 bases between the two germline ends. The CDR3 has 13 amino acids. The CDR3 sequence: CAWSDNSGNTIYF. The CDR3 DNA reads TGTGCCTGGAGTGATAACTCTGGAAACACCATATATTTT.

This clone was recorded once. This chain links TRBV28 with TRBJ2-7; possibly TRBD1 for D (5 bases). This CDR3 has 15 residues. CDR1 MDHEN and CDR2 SYDVKM come from the germline V gene. V lost 4 bases and J 1 base, leaving 14 bases between the germline ends. In DNA form, the CDR3 reads TGTGCCAGCAGTTCAGGGCAGGTACTTTCCTACGAGCAGTACTTC. Encoded protein: CASSSGQVLSYEQYF.

The chain couples TRBV6-5 to TRBJ2-1; 8 bases map to TRBD2. The CDR3 loop spans 15 amino acids. Germline trimming cut 2 bases from V and 8 bases from J; bases unmatched to any gene: 8. Germline V gene lookup returns CDR1 MNHEY and CDR2 SVGAGI. CDR3 DNA sequence: TGTGCCAGCAGTTACATGAGCGGGAGATCCCATGAGCAGTTCTTC. Amino acid sequence: CASSYMSGRSHEQFF.

For the CDR3, the DNA is TGTGCCAGCAGACCCCCGGGACTACGCGACAATGAGCAGTTCTTC. It encodes CASRPPGLRDNEQFF. The chain recombines TRBV6-1 with TRBJ2-1, with 7 bases that match TRBD2. CDR1 MNHNS and CDR2 SASEGT come from the germline V gene. Trimming removed 6 bases from V and 5 bases from J; junction bases left unmatched: 10. This CDR3 is 15 amino acids long.

The table lists this clone with a count of one. The J gene is TRBJ2-5, the V gene TRBV2, with TRBD2 as a possible D gene (5 bases). The germline V and J ends were trimmed by 1 base and 5 bases, with 11 bases remaining between them. The germline CDR1 and CDR2 sequences are SNHLY and FYNNEI. This CDR3 is 14 amino acids long. This CDR3 reads CASSEGFGVETQYF. The CDR3 nucleotides read TGTGCCAGCAGTGAAGGTTTCGGGGTCGAGACCCAGTACTTC.

This clone has a count of ten or more. This rearrangement joins TRBV12-5 to TRBJ2-6; 10 nucleotides agree with TRBD1. V was pared by 7 bases and J by 0 bases, with 9 bases of the junction left unmatched. The CDR3 is 18 amino acids. Germline V gene sequence: CDR1 LGHNT, CDR2 FRNRAP. CDR3 residues: CASASTGGLSSGANVLTF. The CDR3 region has the DNA TGTGCTAGTGCCTCGACAGGGGGCTTAAGCTCTGGGGCCAACGTCCTGACTTTC.

The sample holds one count of this clone. The chain couples TRBV6-1 to TRBJ2-3; 11 nucleotides agree with TRBD2. Germline assignment: CDR1 MNHNS and CDR2 SASEGT. The CDR3 has 16 amino acids. V was pared by 2 bases and J by 4 bases, with 5 bases of the junction left unmatched. The CDR3 loop is CASSERLAGMSDTQYF. Written as DNA, the CDR3 is TGTGCCAGCAGTGAACGACTAGCGGGAATGTCAGATACGCAGTATTTT.

This sequence joins TRBV7-9 and TRBJ2-3; 9 bases agree with TRBD1. The CDR3 runs to 15 residues. After removal of 5 bases from V and 9 bases from J, the junction contained 12 bases not matched to a gene. Looked up from germline, CDR1 is SEHNR and CDR2 is FQNEAQ (reference sequence). The CDR3 coding sequence is TGTGCCAGCAGCGGACAGGGGACGACCAGGATCACGCAGTATTTT. Translating gives CASSGQGTTRITQYF.

V and J are TRBV7-4 and TRBJ2-5; D is ambiguous. The CDR3 is 15 amino acids. The V end was cut by 0 bases, the J end by 1 base, with 9 bases between. From germline, CDR1 is SGHVT and CDR2 SQSDAQ. For the CDR3, the DNA is TGTGCCAGCAGCTTAGCCCGCCGGGTCCAAGAGACCCAGTACTTC. Encoded protein: CASSLARRVQETQYF.

The rearrangement joins TRBV3-1 (or the pseudogene TRBV3-2) to TRBJ2-5; D gene uncertain. V was trimmed by 7 bases and J by 5 bases, leaving 11 bases between them. CDR1 is LGHDT, CDR2 YNNKEL, per germline (reference sequence). The CDR3 runs 12 residues. For the CDR3, the DNA is TGTGCCAGCACCCGAGGTGGGGAGACCCAGTACTTC. Protein product: CASTRGGETQYF.

This chain uses TRBV5-1 with TRBJ1-6; a weak D match, TRBD1 (6 bases). CDR1 and CDR2 from the germline V gene are SGHRS and YFSETQ. Trimming took 6 bases from V and 8 from J, leaving 15 bases between them. The CDR3 loop spans 14 amino acids. CDR3 in amino acids: CASTDTGKHSPLHF. In nucleotides, the CDR3 is TGCGCCAGCACAGATACAGGGAAACATTCACCCCTCCACTTT. Full variable domain (remainder filled in from reference TRBV5-1 and TRBJ1-6): KAGVTQTPRYLIKTRGQQVTLSCSPISGHRSVSWYQQTPGQGLQFLFEYFSETQRNKGNFPGRFSGRQFSNSRSEMNVSTLELGDSALYLCASTDTGKHSPLHFGNGTRLTVT.

In its sample, this clone was seen a few times. This chain uses TRBV7-8 with TRBJ1-4, with D tentatively TRBD1 (5 bases). Germline V gives CDR1 SGHVS, CDR2 FQNEAQ. CDR3 length: 18 amino acids. V was cut by 4 bases and J by 0 bases, with 18 bases left in between. Here the CDR3 DNA reads TGTGCCAGCAGCTGGGACGGGAGGGCCCCGGCAACTAATGAAAAACTGTTTTTT. It translates to CASSWDGRAPATNEKLFF.

The chain links TRBV30 to TRBJ2-7, with D perhaps matching TRBD2 (6 bases). V dropped 3 bases and J dropped 3 bases, with 12 bases sitting between them. CDR1 GTSNPN and CDR2 SVGIG come from the germline V gene (reference sequence). This CDR3 is built from 13 residues. The CDR3 sequence: CAWRGLLGYEQYF. The DNA of the CDR3 is TGTGCCTGGAGGGGACTGCTGGGCTACGAGCAGTACTTC. Using reference TRBV30 and TRBJ2-7 for the parts outside the CDR3, the full variable domain is SQTIHQWPATLVQPVGSPLSLECTVEGTSNPNLYWYRQAAGRGLQLLFYSVGIGQISSEVPQNLSASRPQDRQFILSSKKLLLSDSGFYLCAWRGLLGYEQYFGPGTRLTVT.

The V call is TRBV3-1 (or the pseudogene TRBV3-2), the J call TRBJ2-7; 10 bases are a match to TRBD2. The length of the CDR3 is 16 residues. V shed 4 bases and J 0 bases; nucleotides not matched to a gene: 6. Germline V gene sequence: CDR1 LGHDT, CDR2 YNNKEL (reference sequence). CDR3 sequence reads: CASSPGLAEYSYEQYF. The CDR3 DNA sequence: TGTGCCAGCAGCCCCGGACTAGCGGAATACTCCTACGAGCAGTACTTC.

The chain has TRBV10-3 and TRBJ2-3; 11 positions agree with TRBD2. Per germline, CDR1 ENHRY and CDR2 SYGVKD. The J segment lost 2 bases and the V segment lost 7 bases, leaving 2 bases of the junction unmatched. The CDR3 extends over 14 amino acids. Here the CDR3 reads CAIKGLADTDTQYF. For the CDR3, the DNA is TGTGCCATCAAGGGACTAGCGGACACAGATACGCAGTATTTT.

The chain links TRBV6-2 or TRBV6-3 to TRBJ1-5; 10 bases are shared with TRBD1. V shed 5 bases, J shed 3 bases, and the junction held 7 bases outside the gene matches. In germline, CDR1 is MNHEY, CDR2 SVGEGT. The CDR3 totals 16 residues. The CDR3 reads CASSDPGTGANQPQHF. The CDR3 coding sequence is TGTGCCAGCAGTGATCCTGGGACAGGGGCCAATCAGCCCCAGCATTTT.

The chain is built from TRBV11-3 and TRBJ2-3; TRBD2 aligns across 10 bases. This CDR3 is built from 16 residues. With 1 base clipped from V and 4 bases from J, the junction kept 5 bases outside the gene matches. Germline assignment: CDR1 SGHNT and CDR2 YENEEA. CDR3 in DNA: TGTGCCAGCAGCTTAGGTCTAGCGGGAGAGGCAGATACGCAGTATTTT. As protein: CASSLGLAGEADTQYF.

The chain uses TRBV30 and TRBJ2-2; possibly TRBD2 for D (6 bases). Germline V CDR1 and CDR2: GTSNPN, SVGIG (reference sequence). Trimming shortened V by 5 bases and J by 2 bases, and 9 bases separated the two germline ends. The CDR3 runs to 13 residues. In DNA, the CDR3 is TGTGCCTGGGCTAGCGTTAACACCGGGGAGCTGTTTTTT. This encodes CAWASVNTGELFF.

The chain links TRBV7-2 to TRBJ2-5; unclear D gene. V gave up 5 bases and J gave up 7 bases, with 20 bases separating them. Per germline, CDR1 SGHTA and CDR2 FQGNSA. The CDR3 consists of 15 residues. The CDR3 bases are TGTGCCAGCAGCCCAAGATTCTCCCCCCCGGGGACCCAGTACTTC. Translated: CASSPRFSPPGTQYF.

CDR3 sequence (DNA): TGTGCCAGCAGTTTAACTAGCGGGAGGAGTTTAGAGACCCAGTACTTC. Translated, it gives CASSLTSGRSLETQYF. The chain links TRBV6-5 to TRBJ2-5; 12 positions match TRBD2. V lost 4 bases to trimming and J lost 4 bases; unmatched junction nucleotides: 7. The CDR3 covers 16 residues. Per the germline V gene, CDR1 is MNHEY and CDR2 is SVGAGI.

The genes are TRBV6-5 and TRBJ2-5; perhaps TRBD2 as D (6 bases). Between the trimmed V and J ends, which lost 8 bases and 1 base, there was a span of 8 bases. The CDR3 has 12 amino acids. Per the germline V gene, CDR1 is MNHEY and CDR2 is SVGAGI. Here the CDR3 reads CASGGLQETQYF. The CDR3 DNA reads TGTGCCAGCGGGGGACTCCAAGAGACCCAGTACTTC.

The chain has TRBV5-1 and TRBJ2-5, with 8 nucleotides matching TRBD1. Unmatched junction bases numbered 6, after V lost 2 bases and J lost 3 bases. CDR1 is SGHRS, CDR2 YFSETQ, per germline. The CDR3 has 15 residues. The CDR3 loop reads CASSLYRGKEETQYF. In nucleotides, the CDR3 is TGCGCCAGCAGCTTATACAGGGGGAAGGAAGAGACCCAGTACTTC.

This clone was observed at least ten times. The chain combines TRBV19 with TRBJ1-3; D unclear. Germline CDR1 LNHDA, CDR2 SQIVND (reference sequence). V lost 8 bases and J 2 bases, leaving 13 bases between the germline ends. The CDR3 extends over 14 amino acids. The CDR3 DNA reads TGTGCCAGTCACTTGGGCTTAACTGGAAACACCATATATTTT. It translates to CASHLGLTGNTIYF.

This CDR3 reads CASRETGGIETQYF. The CDR3 DNA follows: TGTGCCAGCAGGGAGACAGGGGGAATAGAGACCCAGTACTTC. The chain links TRBV6-5 to TRBJ2-5; 9 nucleotides match TRBD1. The CDR3 has 14 amino acids. The trim removed 6 bases at V and 4 bases at J, leaving 6 bases unmatched. CDR1 and CDR2 from the germline V gene are MNHEY and SVGAGI.

This clone was observed once. The genes are TRBV11-2 and TRBJ2-2; TRBD2 aligns across 13 bases. V shed 5 bases, J shed 6 bases, and the junction held 3 bases outside the gene matches. CDR1 and CDR2 from the germline V gene are SGHAT and FQNNGV. The CDR3 totals 15 residues. The CDR3 sequence is CASSQGLAGAGELFF. As DNA, the CDR3 is TGTGCCAGCAGCCAAGGACTAGCGGGAGCCGGGGAGCTGTTTTTT.